The 28 T cell receptor beta chains given below trace back to one sample, sequenced in a study of T cells after yellow fever vaccination. TCRdb fed the 5' RACE reads into MiXCR, producing one record per CDR3 protein. The sample lists roughly 250,000 distinct CDR3 sequences; under 15% were seen once. Specimen: CD4+ T cells sorted from PBMCs, collected 45 days after the yellow fever booster vaccination. The receptor source for this set is a man younger than 40 who received the YFV17D yellow fever vaccine.

V and J are TRBV7-6 and TRBJ1-1; D not resolved. The germline gives CDR1 SGHVS, CDR2 FNYEAQ. This CDR3 comprises 14 residues. V was cut by 2 bases and J by 5 bases, with 12 bases left in between. The chain's CDR3 is CASSLMGSGTEAFF. CDR3 in DNA: TGTGCCAGCAGCTTAATGGGAAGCGGGACTGAAGCTTTCTTT.

In its sample, this clonotype was seen a few times. The J gene is TRBJ2-7, the V gene TRBV20-1, with D possibly matching TRBD2 (7 bases). Trimming shortened V by 6 bases and J by 4 bases, and 22 bases separated the two germline ends. CDR3 length equals 15 residues. The V gene's germline CDR1 is DFQATT and CDR2 SNEGSKA (reference sequence). The DNA of the CDR3 is TGCAGTGCAACCCCTAGGGGGAGGGGGAGGTACGAGCAGTACTTC. It yields the protein CSATPRGRGRYEQYF.

The chain is built from TRBV2 and TRBJ2-2; TRBD2 agrees at 8 bases. V lost 8 bases and J lost 1; bases outside the gene matches: 6. The CDR3 contains 15 residues. CDR1 and CDR2 (germline): SNHLY, FYNNEI. CDR3 nucleotide sequence: TGTGCCAGCTCTCTTAGCGGGATGAACACCGGGGAGCTGTTTTTT. Translation gives CASSLSGMNTGELFF. Complete variable domain (other parts from reference TRBV2 and TRBJ2-2): EPEVTQTPSHQVTQMGQEVILRCVPISNHLYFYWYRQILGQKVEFLVSFYNNEISEKSEIFDDQFSVERPDGSNFTLKIRSTKLEDSAMYFCASSLSGMNTGELFFGEGSRLTVL.

The chain combines TRBV5-1 with TRBJ2-5; D not certain. There are 14 residues in the CDR3. CDR1 is SGHRS and CDR2 is YFSETQ in the germline V gene. Trimming took off 2 bases at V and 5 bases at J, with 13 bases between the two ends. The CDR3 loop is CASSFSGQEETQYF. CDR3 coding DNA: TGCGCCAGCAGCTTTTCGGGCCAAGAGGAGACCCAGTACTTC.

With respect to this clonotype: At one end, the junction sequence differs from germline, possibly due to a read error. This chain uses TRBV3-1 with TRBJ2-7; 8 nucleotides match TRBD2. The CDR3 runs to 18 residues. From germline, CDR1 is LGHDT and CDR2 YNNKEL (reference sequence). CDR3 protein: CASCQRGGSGFLSYEQYF. The CDR3 DNA reads as TGTGCCAGCTGCCAACGGGGGGGGAGCGGGTTTCTTTCCTACGAGCAGTACTTC.

V is TRBV29-1 and J is TRBJ2-2, with 10 bases aligning to TRBD2. In germline, CDR1 is SQVTM, CDR2 ANQGSEA. Trimming at V came to 7 bases and at J to 4 bases, leaving 6 bases not matched to a gene. This CDR3 is 14 amino acids long. CDR3 coding DNA: TGCAGCGCTGCTAGCGGGAGATTCACCGGGGAGCTGTTTTTT. Its protein product is CSAASGRFTGELFF.

CDR3 DNA: TGCAGTGCTGGGGGGGTACCCCCCAATGAGCAGTTCTTC. Protein: CSAGGVPPNEQFF. J is TRBJ2-1 and V is TRBV20-1; 7 bases fit TRBD2. Trimming removed 5 bases from V and 6 bases from J; junction bases left unmatched: 7. The CDR3 is made up of 13 amino acids. Looked up from germline, CDR1 is DFQATT and CDR2 is SNEGSKA (reference sequence).

This clonotype was found a few times. V gene TRBV20-1 combines with J gene TRBJ1-6, with 7 bases that match TRBD1. Germline lookup yields CDR1 DFQATT and CDR2 SNEGSKA (reference sequence). Losses at the gene ends were 1 base for V and 14 bases for J; bases not matched to a gene: 14. This CDR3 is 15 amino acids long. CDR3 sequence reads: CSARATTGRLATLHF. CDR3 coding DNA: TGCAGTGCTAGAGCAACGACAGGGCGTCTCGCAACCCTCCACTTT.

This clonotype was counted only a few times. The chain combines TRBV29-1 with TRBJ1-1, with D hard to call. The V gene's germline CDR1 is SQVTM and CDR2 ANQGSEA. Deletions cut 7 bases from V and 0 bases from J, with 12 bases between. This CDR3 region has 13 residues. CDR3 sequence reads: CSGRTGVNTEAFF. Written as DNA, the CDR3 is TGCAGCGGACGGACTGGGGTGAACACTGAAGCTTTCTTT.

This clonotype came up a few times. V gene TRBV5-1 combines with J gene TRBJ2-7; TRBD1 aligns across 7 bases. J was trimmed by 1 base and V by 7 bases; bases with no gene match: 5. The CDR3 totals 13 residues. Germline V gene sequence: CDR1 SGHRS, CDR2 YFSETQ. The CDR3 protein is CASRDRVSYEQYF. CDR3 nucleotides: TGCGCCAGCCGCGACAGGGTTTCCTACGAGCAGTACTTC. The entire variable domain, with the rest obtained from reference TRBV5-1 and TRBJ2-7, is as follows: KAGVTQTPRYLIKTRGQQVTLSCSPISGHRSVSWYQQTPGQGLQFLFEYFSETQRNKGNFPGRFSGRQFSNSRSEMNVSTLELGDSALYLCASRDRVSYEQYFGPGTRLTVT.

This clonotype was recorded a few times. The V call is TRBV20-1, the J call TRBJ2-5; D might be TRBD1 (6 bases). Germline-derived CDR1 and CDR2 are DFQATT and SNEGSKA (reference sequence). V lost 6 bases, J lost 1 base, and 18 bases lay in between. This CDR3 has 15 residues. The CDR3 reads CSATGRGAPQETQYF. In nucleotides, the CDR3 is TGCAGTGCAACTGGCAGGGGCGCCCCCCAAGAGACCCAGTACTTC.

This clonotype was seen a handful of times. The rearrangement joins TRBV6-5 to TRBJ2-1, with D perhaps matching TRBD2 (6 bases). There are 16 residues in the CDR3. V gave up 0 bases and J gave up 4 bases, with 13 bases separating them. CDR1 and CDR2 from the germline V gene are MNHEY and SVGAGI. CDR3 sequence: CASSYSAREPYNEQFF. The DNA for the CDR3 is TGTGCCAGCAGTTACTCCGCCCGGGAGCCATACAATGAGCAGTTCTTC.

The V call is TRBV15, the J call TRBJ2-1; D possibly matches TRBD1 or TRBD2 (5 bases each). The germline V and J ends were trimmed by 5 bases and 0 bases, with 14 bases remaining between them. Germline V gene lookup returns CDR1 LNHNV and CDR2 YYDKDF (reference sequence). The CDR3 has 16 residues. Written as DNA, the CDR3 is TGTGCCACCAGCCGTGCTCGGGACCACTCCTACAATGAGCAGTTCTTC. It codes for CATSRARDHSYNEQFF.

This clonotype was counted many times. The CDR3 is CASSATVGGQGYEQYF. CDR3 sequence (DNA): TGTGCCAGCAGCGCCACGGTTGGGGGACAGGGCTACGAGCAGTACTTC. The V and J genes are TRBV7-2 and TRBJ2-7; 9 nucleotides line up with TRBD1. After removal of 5 bases from V and 3 bases from J, the junction contained 11 bases not matched to a gene. Germline loops: CDR1 SGHTA, CDR2 FQGNSA. There are 16 residues in the CDR3.

The table lists this clonotype with a few counts. The chain links TRBV15 to TRBJ2-5; D gene uncertain. CDR3 length: 14 residues. With 1 base removed from V and 5 bases from J, the gap between germline ends came to 11 bases. Germline V gene sequence: CDR1 LNHNV, CDR2 YYDKDF (reference sequence). The CDR3 loop reads CATSRGQKPETQYF. The CDR3, as DNA: TGTGCCACCAGCAGAGGCCAAAAGCCCGAGACCCAGTACTTC.

This clonotype came up many times. The chain links TRBV20-1 to TRBJ2-7; D possibly uses TRBD1 or TRBD2 (6 bases each). The CDR3 has 12 residues. Germline V gene data show CDR1 as DFQATT and CDR2 as SNEGSKA (reference sequence). V lost 3 bases to trimming and J lost 2 bases, with 8 bases between them. CDR3 sequence (DNA): TGCAGTGCTAGGCGGGACACCTACGAGCAGTACTTC. This encodes CSARRDTYEQYF.

This clonotype was counted between two and nine times. This chain links TRBV7-9 with TRBJ2-5; 8 nucleotides align to TRBD1. The ends lost 4 bases at V and 4 bases at J; junction bases unmatched: 5. Germline V CDR1 and CDR2: SEHNR, FQNEAQ (reference sequence). The CDR3 sequence is 14 residues long. This CDR3 reads CASSYGQGRETQYF. Here the CDR3 DNA reads TGTGCCAGCAGCTACGGACAGGGCCGAGAGACCCAGTACTTC.

V and J are TRBV2 and TRBJ2-1; D is undetermined. V shed 6 bases and J shed 5 bases, with 14 bases lying between them. Germline V gives CDR1 SNHLY, CDR2 FYNNEI. The CDR3 length is 14 residues. This CDR3 reads CASRERAQNNEQFF. In nucleotides, the CDR3 is TGTGCCAGCAGGGAACGGGCCCAGAACAATGAGCAGTTCTTC.

The J gene is TRBJ2-5, the V gene TRBV7-2; TRBD2 agrees at 7 bases. Germline CDR1 and CDR2: SGHTA and FQGNSA. J lost 5 bases, V lost 2 bases, and 8 bases had no gene match. This CDR3 has 15 amino acids. The CDR3 sequence: CASSLSAGREETQYF. CDR3 sequence (DNA): TGTGCCAGCAGCTTATCGGCAGGGAGGGAGGAGACCCAGTACTTC.

The chain couples TRBV5-6 to TRBJ2-7; no clear D. This CDR3 is 13 amino acids long. The germline V gene encodes CDR1 SGHDT and CDR2 YYEEEE. Trimming removed 0 bases from V and 6 bases from J, with 10 bases in between. Here the CDR3 reads CASSLGRPVEQYF. The DNA of the CDR3 is TGTGCCAGCAGCTTGGGTCGACCGGTCGAGCAGTACTTC.

The chain is built from TRBV7-9 and TRBJ2-4; D unclear. This CDR3 spans 12 amino acids. CDR1 and CDR2 (germline): SEHNR, FQNEAQ (reference sequence). Deletions cut 5 bases from V and 4 bases from J, with 6 bases between. CDR3 in amino acids: CASSLLKNIQYF. CDR3 nucleotide sequence: TGTGCCAGCAGCCTACTAAAAAACATTCAGTACTTC.

The sample holds a few counts of this clonotype. The gene calls are TRBV7-2 and TRBJ2-7; 9 bases line up with TRBD1. V was pared by 3 bases and J by 3 bases, with 6 bases of the junction left unmatched. CDR1 and CDR2 (germline): SGHTA, FQGNSA. The CDR3 totals 15 residues. The DNA for the CDR3 is TGTGCCAGCAGCTTTCTGGGACAGGGAATCTACGAGCAGTACTTC. Translation gives CASSFLGQGIYEQYF.

The chain couples TRBV20-1 to TRBJ2-1, with D perhaps TRBD1 (6 bases). Between the trimmed V and J ends, which lost 3 bases and 6 bases, there was a span of 12 bases. Germline V gene data show CDR1 as DFQATT and CDR2 as SNEGSKA (reference sequence). The CDR3 is 13 residues long. This chain's CDR3 is CSASEGVVNEQFF. The CDR3 nucleotides read TGCAGTGCTAGCGAGGGGGTGGTCAATGAGCAGTTCTTC.

The chain has TRBV20-1 and TRBJ2-1; D gene unclear. CDR3 length: 15 amino acids. In germline, CDR1 is DFQATT, CDR2 SNEGSKA (reference sequence). V was cut by 8 bases and J by 0 bases, with 17 bases left in between. CDR3 loop: CSSLDSSSSYNEQFF. CDR3 nucleotides: TGCAGTTCGCTAGATAGCAGTAGCTCCTACAATGAGCAGTTCTTC.

This clonotype was counted only a few times. The chain combines TRBV20-1 with TRBJ2-6; TRBD1 agrees at 10 bases. The junction had 9 bases not matched to a gene; V was cut back by 6 bases and J by 1 base. The CDR3 loop spans 17 amino acids. CDR1 and CDR2 from the germline V gene are DFQATT and SNEGSKA (reference sequence). CDR3 amino acids: CSATSGTGVSGANVLTF. For the CDR3, the DNA is TGCAGTGCGACCTCCGGGACAGGGGTGTCTGGGGCCAACGTCCTGACTTTC.

This clonotype was counted many times. Here the CDR3 reads CASSPQTGPNEQFF. The DNA for the CDR3 is TGTGCCAGCTCACCCCAGACAGGTCCTAATGAGCAGTTCTTC. The V gene is TRBV18, the J gene TRBJ2-1; perhaps TRBD1 as D (6 bases). The V gene lost 3 bases and the J gene lost 7 bases, with 13 bases spanning the gap. Germline V lookup: CDR1 KGHSH, CDR2 LQKENI. CDR3 length equals 14 residues.

CDR3 nucleotide sequence: TGTGCCAGCAGGAAAGCTGGGGCCAACGTCCTGACTTTC. Translated, it gives CASRKAGANVLTF. This chain connects TRBV6-1 to TRBJ2-6; no reliable D call. The germline gives CDR1 MNHNS, CDR2 SASEGT. CDR3 length: 13 residues. V was trimmed by 6 bases and J by 2 bases, leaving 5 bases between them.

This clonotype was found a few times. The gene calls are TRBV9 and TRBJ2-7; D unresolved. The length of the CDR3 is 15 residues. CDR1 and CDR2 from the germline V gene are SGDLS and YYNGEE. The ends were cut back, 0 bases at V and 5 bases at J, with 15 bases in the middle. CDR3 nucleotides: TGTGCCAGCAGCGTAGACATGACCGAGACGAACGAGCAGTACTTC. Translating gives CASSVDMTETNEQYF.